One T cell receptor (beta chain) is described in this entry. This entry comes from a study of shared clonotypes between healthy human individuals. Germline CDR1 reads SGHRS; CDR2 reads YFSETQ. This CDR3 region has 15 residues. The germline V and J ends were trimmed by 0 bases and 1 base, with 10 bases remaining between them. Data came from immunoSEQ multiplex PCR; TCRdb stores just in-frame clones and leaves some out. The table has around 350,000 clones, around 70% seen once. The chain couples TRBV5-1 to TRBJ1-1; perhaps TRBD1 as D (6 bases). This clonotype originated in a man aged 25 to 45 in good health. The sequenced sample was memory CD4+ T cells sorted from blood. Subset of the sample: CD45RA-negative fraction. CDR3 nucleotide sequence: TGCGCCAGCAGCTTGGCGGGGGCGCGGAACACTGAAGCTTTCTTT. It specifies CASSLAGARNTEAFF.